These 29 T cell receptor beta chains were all obtained from the same sample, sequenced in a study of blood T cell repertoires in COVID-19. Data came from immunoSEQ multiplex PCR; TCRdb stores just in-frame clones and leaves some out. Of 150,000 to 200,000 clones listed, 93% were seen once; the top ten hold less than 2%. The sample consisted of peripheral blood. The receptor source for this set is a woman aged 55-69 years with COVID-19, enrolled during active disease.

The CDR3 here is CASSPLHSEGGYTF. In DNA form, the CDR3 reads TGTGCCAGCAGCCCCCTGCACTCCGAGGGAGGCTACACCTTC. V gene TRBV6-2 or TRBV6-3 combines with J gene TRBJ1-2; the D is unclear. This CDR3 has 14 amino acids. V was shortened by 6 bases and J by 8 bases, with 19 bases between the two germline ends. Germline V gene data show CDR1 as MNHEY and CDR2 as SVGEGT.

The chain uses TRBV5-1 and TRBJ1-2, with TRBD1 as a possible D gene (6 bases). V lost 0 bases to trimming and J lost 4 bases, with 10 bases between them. Germline V gives CDR1 SGHRS, CDR2 YFSETQ. This CDR3 is built from 14 residues. The CDR3 spells CASSLEQGLYGYTF. The CDR3 nucleotides read TGCGCCAGCAGCTTGGAGCAGGGGCTCTATGGCTACACCTTC. Together with reference TRBV5-1 and TRBJ1-2, the CDR3 gives the full variable domain: KAGVTQTPRYLIKTRGQQVTLSCSPISGHRSVSWYQQTPGQGLQFLFEYFSETQRNKGNFPGRFSGRQFSNSRSEMNVSTLELGDSALYLCASSLEQGLYGYTFGSGTRLTVV.

This chain links TRBV4-3 with TRBJ2-3, with D possibly being TRBD2 (6 bases). The CDR3 totals 15 residues. From germline, CDR1 is LGHNA and CDR2 YSLEER. V lost 8 bases and J lost 1, with 16 bases in between. The CDR3 spells CASAPLGLRTDTQYF. The DNA of the CDR3 is TGCGCCAGCGCTCCGCTGGGACTTCGCACAGATACGCAGTATTTT.

This clone occurred a few times. The rearrangement joins TRBV11-2 to TRBJ2-5, with 7 bases identical to TRBD1. Germline V lookup: CDR1 SGHAT, CDR2 FQNNGV. The CDR3 sequence is 13 residues long. V shed 5 bases, J shed 2 bases, and the junction held 2 bases outside the gene matches. This chain's CDR3 is CASSEGQQETQYF. For the CDR3, the DNA is TGTGCCAGCAGCGAGGGACAGCAAGAGACCCAGTACTTC.

The chain couples TRBV9 to TRBJ1-2; no reliable D call. The germline V gene encodes CDR1 SGDLS and CDR2 YYNGEE. The CDR3 length is 15 residues. Trimming took 3 bases from V and 0 from J, leaving 12 bases between them. The CDR3 sequence: CASSADGVANYGYTF. CDR3 nucleotides: TGTGCCAGCAGCGCGGACGGGGTAGCTAACTATGGCTACACCTTC.

The rearrangement joins TRBV3-1 (or the pseudogene TRBV3-2) to TRBJ1-6; perhaps TRBD1 as D (6 bases). In germline, CDR1 is LGHDT, CDR2 YNNKEL (reference sequence). Trimming took 2 bases from V and 9 from J, leaving 17 bases between them. This CDR3 is built from 16 residues. CDR3 sequence (DNA): TGTGCCAGCAGCCAACAACCGGGACAATTGATTTCACCCCTCCACTTT. It encodes CASSQQPGQLISPLHF.

The chain links TRBV21-1 to TRBJ2-1; the table's D call of TRBD2 was not tested on the DNA. TRBV21-1 is reported as a pseudogene. This CDR3 contains 14 residues. Here the CDR3 reads CASSRRGGSYEQFF. The CDR3 DNA follows: TGTGCCAGCAGCAGGCGGGGGGGCTCGTATGAGCAGTTCTTC.

CDR3 coding DNA: TGTGCCAGCAGTTTAGGCGGGGGGTTCTCAGATACGCAGTATTTT. Its protein is CASSLGGGFSDTQYF. The rearrangement links TRBV27 to TRBJ2-3, with TRBD2 identical over 8 bases. V shed 2 bases, J shed 4 bases, and the junction held 5 bases outside the gene matches. The CDR3 has 15 residues. Germline assignment: CDR1 MNHEY and CDR2 SMNVEV (reference sequence).

The V call is TRBV11-1, the J call TRBJ1-1; 9 bases line up with TRBD1. Germline CDR1 and CDR2: SGHAT and FQDESV (reference sequence). The CDR3 length is 15 residues. The V segment lost 3 bases and the J segment 0 bases; nucleotides outside the gene matches: 2. The CDR3 is CASSLDRGVNTEAFF. The CDR3 nucleotides read TGTGCCAGCAGCTTGGACAGGGGTGTGAACACTGAAGCTTTCTTT.

The sample holds a few counts of this clone. The CDR3 sequence: CASTRQGPNSPLHF. CDR3 sequence (DNA): TGTGCCAGTACCCGACAGGGGCCTAATTCACCCCTCCACTTT. The rearrangement links TRBV19 to TRBJ1-6; 8 bases match TRBD1. V lost 7 bases and J lost 6; bases outside the gene matches: 5. The germline gives CDR1 LNHDA, CDR2 SQIVND (reference sequence). This CDR3 spans 14 amino acids.

The chain has TRBV4-1 and TRBJ1-4; D gene ambiguous. This CDR3 has 17 amino acids. Trimming removed 0 bases from V and 4 bases from J, with 15 bases in between. Germline CDR1 MGHRA, CDR2 YSYEKL. The CDR3 DNA reads TGCGCCAGCAGCCAAGACCCTCGGGAGCACTTTAATGAAAAACTGTTTTTT. It is translated as CASSQDPREHFNEKLFF.

V is TRBV3-1 (or the pseudogene TRBV3-2) and J is TRBJ1-6, with D hard to call. The CDR3 length is 13 residues. V was shortened by 2 bases and J by 7 bases, with 6 bases between the two germline ends. CDR1 is LGHDT, CDR2 YNNKEL, per germline (reference sequence). The CDR3 DNA reads TGTGCCAGCAGCCAATCTCTGAATTCACCCCTCCACTTT. Translation gives CASSQSLNSPLHF.

The chain couples TRBV6-1 to TRBJ2-7; 7 bases align to TRBD2. This CDR3 has 18 amino acids. Germline V gene sequence: CDR1 MNHNS, CDR2 SASEGT. After removal of 3 bases from V and 3 bases from J, the junction contained 17 bases not matched to a gene. The DNA for the CDR3 is TGTGCCAGCAGTGATTCAGGGCGGGGGTACGTCGATTTCTACGAGCAGTACTTC. Its protein product is CASSDSGRGYVDFYEQYF.

This rearrangement joins TRBV18 to TRBJ2-3; D might be TRBD1 (7 bases). The CDR3 is made up of 16 amino acids. Trimming removed 1 base at V and 4 bases at J, with 15 bases between. Germline CDR1 and CDR2: KGHSH and LQKENI. The CDR3 DNA follows: TGTGCCAGCTCACCACGTGCAGGGGGGATTCCAGATACGCAGTATTTT. Its translation: CASSPRAGGIPDTQYF.

This CDR3 reads CASSARVTDTQYF. CDR3 DNA: TGTGCCAGCAGTGCCAGGGTCACAGATACGCAGTATTTT. The rearrangement joins TRBV6-4 to TRBJ2-3; perhaps TRBD1 as D (5 bases). V was clipped by 4 bases and J by 2 bases, with 7 bases between them. This CDR3 is 13 amino acids long. Germline V gives CDR1 MRHNA, CDR2 SNTAGT.

The V gene is TRBV6-1, the J gene TRBJ2-5; D may be TRBD2 (6 bases). In germline, CDR1 is MNHNS, CDR2 SASEGT. Trimming took 0 bases from V and 2 from J, leaving 13 bases between them. The CDR3 spans 16 residues. CDR3 DNA: TGTGCCAGCAGTGAAGCGGGGGGTTGGGGTCAAGAGACCCAGTACTTC. It translates to CASSEAGGWGQETQYF.

The chain is built from TRBV10-3 and TRBJ2-2; D is perhaps TRBD1 (5 bases). This CDR3 contains 15 residues. Germline CDR1 ENHRY, CDR2 SYGVKD. Trimming removed 7 bases at V and 0 bases at J, with 12 bases between. The CDR3 DNA reads as TGTGCCATCAACCCCGGACAAACGAACACCGGGGAGCTGTTTTTT. Translated, it gives CAINPGQTNTGELFF.

The V gene is TRBV5-3, the J gene TRBJ1-5, with TRBD1 matching 12 bases. TRBV5-3 has ORF status, its function being uncertain. The length of the CDR3 is 14 residues. V gave up 4 bases and J gave up 6 bases; unmatched junction bases: 2. CDR3 in amino acids: CARSGDRGLQPQHF. DNA for the CDR3: TGTGCCAGAAGCGGGGACAGGGGGCTTCAGCCCCAGCATTTT.

The chain employs TRBV30 and TRBJ1-2; TRBD1 is a possible D gene (6 bases). The CDR3 runs to 13 residues. The germline V gene encodes CDR1 GTSNPN and CDR2 SVGIG (reference sequence). The V end lost 4 bases, the J end lost 7 bases, and 16 bases lay between the germline ends. In DNA form, the CDR3 reads TGTGCCTGGAATACACAGGGCACGTTTGGCTACACCTTC. This sequence encodes CAWNTQGTFGYTF.

The chain recombines TRBV19 with TRBJ2-2; D unresolved. The CDR3 has 13 amino acids. Trimming left V 4 bases short and J 7 bases short, with 10 bases between. CDR1 LNHDA and CDR2 SQIVND come from the germline V gene (reference sequence). CDR3 protein: CASSTRRDGELFF. As DNA, the CDR3 is TGTGCCAGTAGTACCCGGAGAGACGGGGAGCTGTTTTTT.

The V and J genes are TRBV7-3 and TRBJ2-1; tentatively, D is TRBD1 (6 bases). CDR1 is SGHTA, CDR2 FQGTGA, per germline. This CDR3 has 13 residues. The V end lost 0 bases, the J end lost 15 bases, and 15 bases lay between the germline ends. The CDR3 region is CASSLTLQGEWFF. In DNA, the CDR3 is TGTGCCAGCAGCTTAACGTTACAGGGTGAGTGGTTCTTC.

The chain is built from TRBV19 and TRBJ1-1, with a possible D match to TRBD1 (6 bases). Germline CDR1 reads LNHDA; CDR2 reads SQIVND (reference sequence). Trimming removed 6 bases at V and 4 bases at J, with 15 bases between. This CDR3 region has 14 residues. The CDR3 DNA reads TGTGCCAGTAGACTCCAGGGGATTCCCACTGAAGCTTTCTTT. It codes for CASRLQGIPTEAFF.

V usage is TRBV3-1 (or the pseudogene TRBV3-2) and J usage is TRBJ1-5; TRBD1 is a possible D gene (5 bases). CDR1 and CDR2 (germline): LGHDT, YNNKEL (reference sequence). This CDR3 is built from 17 residues. V lost 1 base, J lost 11 bases, and 24 bases lay in between. CDR3 amino acids: CASSQAKGFGAHPAQHF. As DNA, the CDR3 is TGTGCCAGCAGCCAAGCTAAGGGATTTGGGGCCCACCCAGCCCAGCATTTT.

CDR3 loop: CASSFDSNYGYTF. For the CDR3, the DNA is TGTGCCAGCAGCTTCGACAGTAACTATGGCTACACCTTC. J is TRBJ1-2 and V is TRBV7-9; D may be TRBD1 (5 bases). The CDR3 is 13 amino acids. The germline V gene has CDR1 SEHNR and CDR2 FQNEAQ (reference sequence). Trimming stripped 3 bases from V and 1 base from J, with 6 bases between. Full variable domain (outside the CDR3, taken from reference TRBV7-9 and TRBJ1-2): DTGVSQNPRHKITKRGQNVTFRCDPISEHNRLYWYRQTLGQGPEFLTYFQNEAQLEKSRLLSDRFSAERPKGSFSTLEIQRTEQGDSAMYLCASSFDSNYGYTFGSGTRLTVV.

The V and J genes are TRBV7-2 and TRBJ1-4; D ambiguous. The CDR3 is made up of 15 amino acids. Germline CDR1 SGHTA, CDR2 FQGNSA. The ends were cut back, 2 bases at V and 5 bases at J, with 12 bases in the middle. The CDR3 DNA sequence: TGTGCCAGCAGCTTATCGAGGGAAAACAATGAAAAACTGTTTTTT. Protein: CASSLSRENNEKLFF. The whole variable domain, remainder taken from reference TRBV7-2 and TRBJ1-4, is GAGVSQSPSNKVTEKGKDVELRCDPISGHTALYWYRQSLGQGLEFLIYFQGNSAPDKSGLPSDRFSAERTGGSVSTLTIQRTQQEDSAVYLCASSLSRENNEKLFFGSGTQLSVL.

The J gene is TRBJ1-2, the V gene TRBV6-5; D remains unclear. Germline V gene sequence: CDR1 MNHEY, CDR2 SVGAGI. V was clipped by 0 bases and J by 8 bases, with 13 bases between them. The CDR3 is 14 amino acids. The CDR3 loop reads CASSYSRGRGGYTF. The DNA of the CDR3 is TGTGCCAGCAGTTACTCGCGAGGCCGAGGGGGCTACACCTTC.

This clone showed up just once. J is TRBJ2-1 and V is TRBV6-5; the match to TRBD2 covers 9 bases. J was trimmed by 6 bases and V by 7 bases; bases with no gene match: 4. The CDR3 spans 13 residues. Germline V gene data show CDR1 as MNHEY and CDR2 as SVGAGI. Here the CDR3 DNA reads TGTGCCAGCAAGCTAGCGGGACGCAATGAGCAGTTCTTC. This encodes CASKLAGRNEQFF.

The sample holds one count of this clone. The chain uses TRBV19 and TRBJ1-1, with TRBD1 identical over 8 bases. Trimming took 3 bases from V and 4 from J; bases not matched to a gene: 4. Germline-derived CDR1 and CDR2 are LNHDA and SQIVND (reference sequence). The CDR3 loop spans 14 amino acids. CDR3 in DNA: TGTGCCAGTAGTATCCAGGGGGCTGGCACTGAAGCTTTCTTT. This gives the protein CASSIQGAGTEAFF.

The chain joins TRBV4-3 to TRBJ2-1, with TRBD2 matching over 10 bases. The CDR3 loop spans 20 amino acids. V lost 3 bases to trimming and J lost 0 bases; unmatched junction nucleotides: 14. Per the germline V gene, CDR1 is LGHNA and CDR2 is YSLEER. CDR3 region: CASSHLAGGPISFSYNEQFF. The CDR3, as DNA: TGCGCCAGCAGCCACTTAGCGGGGGGCCCTATTTCCTTCTCCTACAATGAGCAGTTCTTC.